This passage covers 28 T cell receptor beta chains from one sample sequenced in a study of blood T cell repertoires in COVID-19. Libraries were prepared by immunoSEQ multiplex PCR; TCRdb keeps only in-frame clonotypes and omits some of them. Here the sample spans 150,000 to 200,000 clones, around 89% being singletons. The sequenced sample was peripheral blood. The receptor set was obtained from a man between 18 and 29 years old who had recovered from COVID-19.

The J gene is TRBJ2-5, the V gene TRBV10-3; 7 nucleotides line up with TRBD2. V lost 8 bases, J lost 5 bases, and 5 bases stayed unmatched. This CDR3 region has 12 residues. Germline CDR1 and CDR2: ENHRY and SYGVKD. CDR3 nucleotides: TGTGCCATCGGGACTACCCCGGAGACCCAGTACTTC. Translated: CAIGTTPETQYF.

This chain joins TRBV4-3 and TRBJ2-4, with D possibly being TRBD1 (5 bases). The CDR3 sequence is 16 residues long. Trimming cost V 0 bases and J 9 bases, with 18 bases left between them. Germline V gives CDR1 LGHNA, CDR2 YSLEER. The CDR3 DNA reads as TGCGCCAGCAGCCAAGATCAGGGCTCCTACCCGGCCATTCAGTACTTC. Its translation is CASSQDQGSYPAIQYF.

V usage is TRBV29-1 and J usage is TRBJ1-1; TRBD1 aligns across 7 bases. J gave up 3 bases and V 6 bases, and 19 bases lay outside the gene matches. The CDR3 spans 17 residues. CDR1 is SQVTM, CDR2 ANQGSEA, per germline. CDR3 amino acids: CSVQRYTTGTLDTEAFF. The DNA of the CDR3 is TGCAGCGTCCAGAGGTATACGACAGGGACTTTGGACACTGAAGCTTTCTTT.

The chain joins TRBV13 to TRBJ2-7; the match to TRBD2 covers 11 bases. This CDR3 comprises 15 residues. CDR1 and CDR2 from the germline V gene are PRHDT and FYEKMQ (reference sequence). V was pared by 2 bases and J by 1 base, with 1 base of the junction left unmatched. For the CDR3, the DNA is TGTGCCAGCAGCTTAAGACTAGCGGGATCCTACGAGCAGTACTTC. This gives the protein CASSLRLAGSYEQYF.

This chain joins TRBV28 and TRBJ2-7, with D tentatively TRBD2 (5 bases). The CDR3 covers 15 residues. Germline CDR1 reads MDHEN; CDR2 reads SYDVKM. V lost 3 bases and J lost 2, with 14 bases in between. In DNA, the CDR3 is TGTGCCAGCAGTTTGCGGGCGGCTGGGACCTACGAGCAGTACTTC. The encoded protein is CASSLRAAGTYEQYF.

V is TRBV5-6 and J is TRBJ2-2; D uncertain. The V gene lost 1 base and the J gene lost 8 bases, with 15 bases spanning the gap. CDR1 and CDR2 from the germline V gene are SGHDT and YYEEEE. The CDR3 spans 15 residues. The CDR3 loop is CASSLSTEKGGELFF. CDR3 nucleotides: TGTGCCAGCAGCTTGTCGACGGAGAAAGGTGGGGAGCTGTTTTTT.

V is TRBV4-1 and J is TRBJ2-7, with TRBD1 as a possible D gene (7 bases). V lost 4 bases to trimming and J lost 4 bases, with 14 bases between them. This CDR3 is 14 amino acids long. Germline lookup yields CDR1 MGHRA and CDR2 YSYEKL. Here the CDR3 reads CASSLATGTYEQYF. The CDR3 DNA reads TGCGCCAGCAGCCTAGCGACAGGGACTTACGAGCAGTACTTC.

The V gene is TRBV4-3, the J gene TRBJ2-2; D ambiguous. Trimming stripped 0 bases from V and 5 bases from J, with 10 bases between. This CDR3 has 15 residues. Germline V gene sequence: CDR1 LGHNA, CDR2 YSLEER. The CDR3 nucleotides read TGCGCCAGCAGCCAAGATATTGGCAGAACCGGGGAGCTGTTTTTT. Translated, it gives CASSQDIGRTGELFF.

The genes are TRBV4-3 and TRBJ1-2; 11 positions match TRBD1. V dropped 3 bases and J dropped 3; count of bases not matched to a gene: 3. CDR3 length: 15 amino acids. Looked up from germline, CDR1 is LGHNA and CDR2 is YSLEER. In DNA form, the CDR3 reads TGCGCCAGCAGCCAGGACAGGGGGCCTCACTATGGCTACACCTTC. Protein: CASSQDRGPHYGYTF.

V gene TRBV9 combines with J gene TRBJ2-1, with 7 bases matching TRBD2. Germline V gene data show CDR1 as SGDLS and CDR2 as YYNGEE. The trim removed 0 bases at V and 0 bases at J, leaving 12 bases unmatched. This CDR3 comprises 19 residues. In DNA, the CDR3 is TGTGCCAGCAGCGTAGGCCCCCATAGCGGGCCTAGCTCCTACAATGAGCAGTTCTTC. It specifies CASSVGPHSGPSSYNEQFF.

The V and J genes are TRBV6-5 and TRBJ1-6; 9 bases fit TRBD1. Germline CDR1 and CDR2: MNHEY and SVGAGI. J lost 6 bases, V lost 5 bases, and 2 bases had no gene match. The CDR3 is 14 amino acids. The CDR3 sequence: CASSRGQGNSPLHF. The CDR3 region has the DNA TGTGCCAGCAGTAGGGGACAGGGTAATTCACCCCTCCACTTT.

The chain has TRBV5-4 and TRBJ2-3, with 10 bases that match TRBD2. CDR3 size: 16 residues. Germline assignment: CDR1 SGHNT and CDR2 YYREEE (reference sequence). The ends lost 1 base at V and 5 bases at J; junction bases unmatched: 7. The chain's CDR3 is CASSLMSGRGRDTQYF. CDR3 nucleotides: TGTGCCAGCAGCTTGATGAGCGGGAGGGGGAGAGATACGCAGTATTTT.

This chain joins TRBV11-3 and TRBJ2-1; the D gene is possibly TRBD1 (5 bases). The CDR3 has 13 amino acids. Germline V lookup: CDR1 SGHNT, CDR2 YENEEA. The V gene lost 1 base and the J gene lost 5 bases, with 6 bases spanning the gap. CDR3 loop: CASSLVRDNEQFF. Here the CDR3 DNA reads TGTGCCAGCAGCTTAGTCAGGGACAATGAGCAGTTCTTC.

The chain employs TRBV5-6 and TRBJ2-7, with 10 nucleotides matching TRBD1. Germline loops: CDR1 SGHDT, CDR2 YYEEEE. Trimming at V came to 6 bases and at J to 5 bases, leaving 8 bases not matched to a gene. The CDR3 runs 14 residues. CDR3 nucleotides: TGTGCCAGCACTTTCGACAGGGGGCTTAACGAGCAGTACTTC. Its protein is CASTFDRGLNEQYF.

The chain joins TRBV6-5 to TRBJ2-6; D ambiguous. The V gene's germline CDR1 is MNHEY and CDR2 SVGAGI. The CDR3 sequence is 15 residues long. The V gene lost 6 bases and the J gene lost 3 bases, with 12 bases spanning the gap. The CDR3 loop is CASRLNSGGANVLTF. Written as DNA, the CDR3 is TGTGCCAGCAGGCTTAACAGTGGTGGGGCCAACGTCCTGACTTTC.

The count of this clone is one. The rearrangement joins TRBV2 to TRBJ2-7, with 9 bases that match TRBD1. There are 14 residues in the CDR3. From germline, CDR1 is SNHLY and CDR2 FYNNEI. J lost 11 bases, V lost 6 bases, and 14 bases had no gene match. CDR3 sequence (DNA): TGTGCCAGCAGAATACCGGGACAGGGAGACTCGAAGTACTTC. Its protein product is CASRIPGQGDSKYF. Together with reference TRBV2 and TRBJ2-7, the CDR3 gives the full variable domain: EPEVTQTPSHQVTQMGQEVILRCVPISNHLYFYWYRQILGQKVEFLVSFYNNEISEKSEIFDDQFSVERPDGSNFTLKIRSTKLEDSAMYFCASRIPGQGDSKYFGPGTRLTVT.

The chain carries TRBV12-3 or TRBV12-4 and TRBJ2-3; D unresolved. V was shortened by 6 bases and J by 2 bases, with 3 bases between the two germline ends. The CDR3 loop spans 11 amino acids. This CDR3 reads CASSITDTQYF. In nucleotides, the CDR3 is TGTGCCAGCAGCATCACAGATACGCAGTATTTT.

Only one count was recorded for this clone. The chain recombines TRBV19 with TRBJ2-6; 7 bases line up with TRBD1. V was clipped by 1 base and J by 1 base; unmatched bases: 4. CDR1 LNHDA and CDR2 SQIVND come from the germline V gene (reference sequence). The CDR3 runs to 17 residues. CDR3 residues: CASSIVGRGSGANVLTF. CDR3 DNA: TGTGCCAGTAGTATAGTCGGCAGGGGGTCTGGGGCCAACGTCCTGACTTTC.

The CDR3: CASSTGSGSTDTQYF. The CDR3 DNA sequence: TGCGCCAGCAGCACCGGTAGCGGGAGCACAGATACGCAGTATTTT. The genes are TRBV5-1 and TRBJ2-3; 7 bases are shared with TRBD2. Germline loops: CDR1 SGHRS, CDR2 YFSETQ. This CDR3 contains 15 residues. With V trimmed by 4 bases and J by 0 bases, 5 bases remained unmatched.

The CDR3: CSARAAYEQYF. The CDR3 nucleotides read TGCAGTGCTAGGGCTGCCTACGAGCAGTACTTC. The chain links TRBV20-1 to TRBJ2-7; D is undetermined. The V end was cut by 3 bases, the J end by 2 bases, with 5 bases between. The CDR3 totals 11 residues. Germline CDR1 reads DFQATT; CDR2 reads SNEGSKA (reference sequence).

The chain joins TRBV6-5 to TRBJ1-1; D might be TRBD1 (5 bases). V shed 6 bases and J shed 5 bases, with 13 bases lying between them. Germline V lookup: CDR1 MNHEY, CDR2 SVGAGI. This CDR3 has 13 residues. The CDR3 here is CASSGQGWTEAFF. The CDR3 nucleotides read TGTGCCAGCAGCGGGCAGGGTTGGACTGAAGCTTTCTTT.

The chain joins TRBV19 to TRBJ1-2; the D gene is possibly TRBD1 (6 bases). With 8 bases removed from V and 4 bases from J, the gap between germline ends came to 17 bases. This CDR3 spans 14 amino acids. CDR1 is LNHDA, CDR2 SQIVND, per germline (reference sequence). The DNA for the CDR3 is TGTGCCAGTGTGGGCGGGGGGCCTCCCTATGGCTACACCTTC. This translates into CASVGGGPPYGYTF.

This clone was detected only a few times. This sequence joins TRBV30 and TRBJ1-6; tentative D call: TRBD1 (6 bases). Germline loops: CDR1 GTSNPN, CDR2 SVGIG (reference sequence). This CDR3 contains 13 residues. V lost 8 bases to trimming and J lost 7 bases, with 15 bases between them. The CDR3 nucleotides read TGTGCCGGGAAGGGCCAGGGGAATTCACCCCTCCACTTT. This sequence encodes CAGKGQGNSPLHF.

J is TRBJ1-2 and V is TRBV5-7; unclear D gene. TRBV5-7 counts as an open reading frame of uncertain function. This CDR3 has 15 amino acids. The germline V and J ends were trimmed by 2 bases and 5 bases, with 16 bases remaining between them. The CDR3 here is CASSFPTGVGYGYTF. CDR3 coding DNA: TGTGCCAGCAGCTTCCCCACCGGGGTAGGGTATGGCTACACCTTC.

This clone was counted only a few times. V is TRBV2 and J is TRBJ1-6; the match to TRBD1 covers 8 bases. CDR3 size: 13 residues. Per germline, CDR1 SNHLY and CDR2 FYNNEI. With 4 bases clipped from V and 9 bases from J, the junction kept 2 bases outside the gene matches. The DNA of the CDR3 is TGTGCCAGCAGTGGGACAGGGAGTTCACCCCTCCACTTT. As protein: CASSGTGSSPLHF.

The CDR3 region is CSARGAETQYF. CDR3 nucleotide sequence: TGCAGTGCTAGAGGGGCAGAGACCCAGTACTTC. The V call is TRBV20-1, the J call TRBJ2-5; D unresolved. Trimming stripped 1 base from V and 4 bases from J, with 4 bases between. The CDR3 has 11 residues. Germline V lookup: CDR1 DFQATT, CDR2 SNEGSKA (reference sequence).

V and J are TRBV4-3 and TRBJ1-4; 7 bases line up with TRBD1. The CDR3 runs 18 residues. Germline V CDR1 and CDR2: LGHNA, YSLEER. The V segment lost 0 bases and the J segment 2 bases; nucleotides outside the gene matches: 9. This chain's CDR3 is CASSQDWRGHGTNEKLFF. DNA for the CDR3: TGCGCCAGCAGCCAAGATTGGAGGGGGCATGGGACTAATGAAAAACTGTTTTTT.

The CDR3 sequence: CASSVEPGRYNEQFF. The DNA of the CDR3 is TGTGCCAGCAGCGTAGAACCGGGAAGGTACAATGAGCAGTTCTTC. The chain has TRBV9 and TRBJ2-1; possibly TRBD2 for D (5 bases). Trimming took off 0 bases at V and 4 bases at J, with 11 bases between the two ends. The CDR3 contains 15 residues. Germline CDR1 reads SGDLS; CDR2 reads YYNGEE.